This T cell receptor (beta chain) was observed in a study of cytomegalovirus exposure and HLA in healthy donors (TCRdb year 2017). With respect to the entire study: In an earlier analysis of approximately 640 of the donors, roughly 300 Gb of sequence data and about 110 million unique TCR beta sequences from 150 million to 200 million T cells were reported. An early release covering roughly 640 HLA-typed donors comprised about 310 gigabases of sequencing data and around 85 million unique TCR sequences. Of the 300 to 500 genotyped donors, 75% to 85% were placed in the genetic ancestry cluster associated with self-reported Caucasian donors. The study was designed to test whether signatures of past pathogen exposure could be identified by cataloging public T cell receptors. The study profiled the T cell repertoires of 666 subjects by immunosequencing and related them to cytomegalovirus serostatus. Besides the first cohort of 500 to 700 subjects, a separate validation cohort made up of 95 to 150 different subjects was used. The study combined high-throughput TCR immunosequencing, statistical association of individual TCRs with disease status, and machine learning to predict cytomegalovirus infection status. In a later analysis, previously published TCR beta repertoires from several hundred donors were re-analyzed and high-resolution HLA genotyping was added so that TCR occurrence patterns could be studied. Rather than using new phenotypic data, the later analysis identified candidate immune exposures from TCR beta sequences and from how often those sequences occurred across donors. An earlier analysis of around 540 of the donors applied high-throughput TCR beta sequencing to assess whether each TCR beta V gene segment acted as functional or pseudogenic. Donor age, sex, ethnicity and CMV serostatus were collected together with the repertoire data. A later genetic analysis used genome-wide SNP genotypes for about 55% of the 666 donors, treating that subset as a discovery cohort. All discovery cohort repertoires had been generated on a single sequencing platform. HLA typing included class I and class II loci at four-digit resolution. The number of typed donors differed by locus: roughly 620-640 for A, B, C, DRB1 and DQB1; 522 for DQA1; roughly 600 for DPA1; and 400 to 480 for DPB1. Four to six DR-DQ haplotypes were handled as single units for association and clustering, since linkage in the cohort was strong. Among over 350 genotyped donors of the cohort, an average of 235,054 unique TCR beta nucleotide sequences were sequenced per donor, 15% to 20% of them non-productive.

The cohort comprised some 730 healthy bone marrow donors. All cohort members were sampled while nominally healthy, although unrecorded immune exposures were likely present. The donor was CMV seronegative and belonged to the group of over 350 seronegative cohort members. A peripheral blood sample was collected from each donor, and TCR beta sequencing was performed on peripheral blood mononuclear cells. Genomic DNA was extracted from the blood cell samples with the Qiagen DNeasy Blood Extraction Kit. Libraries were prepared through the immunoSEQ multiplex PCR assay. The multiplex PCR relied on a mix of 60 forward primers for TCR Vbeta segments and 13 reverse primers for TCR Jbeta segments. A multiplex PCR assay on genomic DNA amplified the CDR3 region of rearranged TCR beta genes. On the Illumina HiSeq System, the amplified TCR beta libraries were sequenced as 87-base-pair reads. Concerning the study's data processing: A later analysis counted about 82 million unique TCR beta chains across the 600 to 850 repertoires, and around 9.9 million of these chains were shared by at least two donors. A nearest-neighbor algorithm error-corrected the raw reads and collapsed the reads into unique sequences, merging closely related sequences to remove PCR and sequencing errors. V, D and J gene segments were assigned by aligning CDR3 sequences to IMGT reference sequences. For a sequence to be retained, at least a six-nucleotide match to both a V gene segment and a J gene segment was required. Rearrangements were called productive when the CDR3 lacked stop codons and stayed in frame with V and J; all others were non-productive. CDR3 was defined according to IMGT convention as the region running from the second conserved V-encoded cysteine to the conserved J-encoded phenylalanine. The earlier analysis of approximately 590 of the donors excluded any sequence lacking an unambiguous match to a single V gene segment. In an earlier analysis of 450 to 750 of the donors, a V segment was called functional when productive rearrangements were above 56.7%, and segregating when the standard deviation between donors exceeded 5%. To diagnose cytomegalovirus status from the catalog of TCR beta chain sequences, a statistical classification framework was built. In a later analysis, TCR nucleotide sequences were compared against IMGT/GENE-DB human TR gene sequences so that V and J genes could be assigned. In a later analysis, CDR3 sequences and most-parsimonious VDJ recombination scenarios were assigned using the TCRdist pipeline. In a later analysis, every TCR beta chain was defined by the combination of its CDR3 amino acid sequence and its V-gene family, and reads without a unique V-gene family were dropped. To address suspected cross-contamination and a sequencing artifact, a later analysis removed roughly 580 highly shared, low-generation-probability nucleotide sequences. In a later analysis, a clonal expansion index for each public chain was calculated from normalized within-repertoire ranks of inferred template counts. A later analysis computed generation probabilities with a VDJ recombination model fitted to out-of-frame rearrangements, and checked the results against IGoR. In a later analysis, hypergeometric tests were used to score TCR-TCR, TCR-HLA and TCR-CMV co-occurrence, with a repertoire-size bias correction applied to TCR pairs. In a later analysis, false discovery rates were estimated by permuting HLA or CMV assignments 20 times. In a later analysis, co-occurring TCRs were grouped using DBSCAN, with TCRdist sequence similarity added in when clustering inside HLA-allele-positive subsets. For co-occurrence clustering, repertoires with fewer than 30,000 or more than 120,000 public chains were excluded, along with about five repertoires with anomalous nucleotide sharing. TCRdb obtained this table from immuneACCESS and retained in-frame rearrangements with V and J assigned. These tables miss some clones; where compared with another copy, unresolved V genes account for less than half of the shortfall, and the remainder is unexplained. V and J calls and clone size come straight from that table; D and trimming were deduced from the DNA. The sample table contains about 210,000 clones; only one count was recorded for about 88% of them. Approximately 0.31% of the sample is in the top ten clones.

To note about this clone: Its antigen has not been determined. No much larger clone is present one base from it, and per-base qualities are unavailable.

Results the study describes overall, beyond this receptor: Only TCR beta chains were sequenced in this cohort, and the absence of alpha or paired-chain data limited detectable features. Cytomegalovirus status was reported to be diagnosed by the classifier with high specificity and sensitivity in both the original and validation cohorts. In a later analysis, HLA-associated TCR beta chains showed more clonal expansion and lower generation probabilities than non-associated chains that were equally common. Strong co-occurrence of HLA alleles, especially DR and DQ, made assigning TCR associations to individual alleles difficult. In an earlier analysis of approximately 600 of the donors, most TCR beta V segments were observed in productive rearrangements about 90% or about 30% of the time, broadly matching IMGT annotations. Most TCR sequences were observed very rarely across donors, whereas some public TCRs were present in many individuals. In a later analysis, several top co-occurrence clusters were reported to appear linked to parvovirus B19, influenza, CMV and Epstein-Barr virus. A further reported finding was that TCR beta sequences accurately predicted the HLA-A and HLA-B alleles for most subjects in the first cohort. Three of the identified cytomegalovirus-associated TCR beta chains were confirmed in vitro to be specific for cytomegalovirus antigens. A later genetic analysis reported fewer N-insertions in productive TCRs among donors in an Asian-associated ancestry cluster than the roughly 700-donor mean. In the study, about 150 TCR beta chains were listed as associated with cytomegalovirus. V-gene and J-gene trimming of TCR beta chains was associated with a missense DCLRE1C variant in a later genetic analysis, and the association was replicated in an independent cohort. Because the 87-base-pair reads could not distinguish some IMGT-functional V segments, including TRBV6-2 and TRBV6-3, those segments were excluded. The presence/absence analyses assumed that sequencing depth was roughly uniform across donors, and that assumption may not be true. It was suggested by the authors that the approach could potentially be generalized to other disease states and immunological phenotypes. Linkage disequilibrium might explain the correlated functional status among segregating V segments, but an unknown experimental factor could not be excluded. The earlier analysis of approximately 590 of the donors excluded roughly 16 rarely observed V segments, including chromosome 9 orphons, because counts were too low. A later analysis associated 17,000 or so TCR beta sequences with specific HLA alleles at a false discovery rate of 0.05. Because some donors lacked HLA typing at each locus, the association tests relied only on the typed subset. A later analysis found that TCR association rates varied across HLA loci, with DRB1 alleles showing the most associated TCRs and HLA-C alleles the fewest. CMV serostatus was the only immune exposure information available for the cohort. According to a later analysis, most CMV-associated TCR beta chains appeared to be HLA-restricted, and the HLA associations seemed to be driven largely by CMV exposure. A cluster of highly shared sequence variants was judged likely to be a technical artifact of the sequencing pipeline.

The germline V gene supplies CDR1 KGHSH and CDR2 LQKENI. Including the terminal cysteine and phenylalanine, the CDR3 comprises 14 residues. CDR3 DNA only is kept here, 42 bases in frame from base 1. Trimming removed 6 bases from V and 5 bases from J; the gene matches leave 7 bases unexplained. The clonotype originates from a woman aged 30 to 39 in good health and CMV-seronegative. The chain joins TRBV18 to TRBJ2-7, with 10 bases aligning to TRBD2. The source material was PBMCs. CDR3 protein: CASSSSGRGDEQYF. The DNA sequence is as follows: TGTGCCAGCTCGTCAAGCGGGAGGGGGGACGAGCAGTACTTC.